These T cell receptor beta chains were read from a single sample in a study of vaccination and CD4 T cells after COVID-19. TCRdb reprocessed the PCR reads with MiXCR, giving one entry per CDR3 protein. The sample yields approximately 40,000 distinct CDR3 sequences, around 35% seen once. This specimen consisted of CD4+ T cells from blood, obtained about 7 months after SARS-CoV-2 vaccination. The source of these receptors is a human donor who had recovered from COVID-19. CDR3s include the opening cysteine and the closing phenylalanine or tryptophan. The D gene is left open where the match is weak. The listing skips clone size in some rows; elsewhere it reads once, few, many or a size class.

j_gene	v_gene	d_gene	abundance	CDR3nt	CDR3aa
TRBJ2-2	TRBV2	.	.	TGTGCCAGCAGGGCCATCAGGGGAACCGGGGAGCTGTTTTTT	CASRAIRGTGELFF
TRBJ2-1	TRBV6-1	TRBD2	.	TGTGCCAGCAGCGGGAGGCGGAGCTACTCCTACAATGAGCGGTTCTTC	CASSGRRSYSYNERFF
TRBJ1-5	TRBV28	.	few	TGTGCCAGCAGTTTAAGTCTCCAGCCCCAGCATTTT	CASSLSLQPQHF
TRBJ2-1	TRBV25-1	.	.	TGTGCCAGCAGTAGCCCCCTAGCGCCCAAATACAATGAGCAGTTCTTC	CASSSPLAPKYNEQFF
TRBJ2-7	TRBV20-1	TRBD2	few	TGCAGTGCAACTAGCGAGAGCTCCTACGAGCAGTACTTC	CSATSESSYEQYF
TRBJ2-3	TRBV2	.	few	TGTGCCAGCAGTGGGGGGCTGAGCACAGATACGCAGTATTTT	CASSGGLSTDTQYF
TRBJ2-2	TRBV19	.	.	TGTGCCAGTAGTATCTCAGGCGGGGAGCTGTTTTTT	CASSISGGELFF
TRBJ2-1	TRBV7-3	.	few	TGTGCCAGCAGCCAACATCAGGGGAATGAGCAGTTCTTC	CASSQHQGNEQFF
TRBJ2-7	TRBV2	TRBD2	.	TGTGCCAGCAGGAGCGGGGTGGGCGAGCAGTACTTC	CASRSGVGEQYF
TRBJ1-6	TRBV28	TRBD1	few	TGTGCCAGTACAACTCCGGGACAGGGTAATTCACCCCTCCACTTT	CASTTPGQGNSPLHF
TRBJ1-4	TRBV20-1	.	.	TGCAGTGCTAGTCACGAAAATGAAAAACTGTTTTTT	CSASHENEKLFF
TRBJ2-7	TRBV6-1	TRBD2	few	TGTGCCAGCAAGAATTTAGCGGGAGCCTACGAGCAGTACTTC	CASKNLAGAYEQYF
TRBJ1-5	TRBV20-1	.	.	TGCAGTGCTAGAGTCGGAGGGGCAGAGAATCAGCCCCAGCATTTT	CSARVGGAENQPQHF
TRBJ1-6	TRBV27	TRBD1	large	TGTGCCAGCAATTCCATCCGACAGGGCTATAATTCACCCCTCCACTTT	CASNSIRQGYNSPLHF
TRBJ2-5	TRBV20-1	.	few	TGCAGTGCTAGTAAAGGGGGGGCTGGATTGACCCAGTACTTC	CSASKGGAGLTQYF
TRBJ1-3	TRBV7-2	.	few	TGTGCCAGCAGCCCCTACTCTGGAAACACCATATATTTT	CASSPYSGNTIYF
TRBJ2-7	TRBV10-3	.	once	TGTGCCATCAGGACTCAGTCCTACGAGCAGTACTTC	CAIRTQSYEQYF
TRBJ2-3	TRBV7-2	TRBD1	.	TGTGCCAGCAGCCTCGGACAGGGACGGGGTACGCAGTATTTT	CASSLGQGRGTQYF
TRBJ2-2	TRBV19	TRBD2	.	TGTGCCAGTGGTGGCGGGAGGGCCACCGGGGAGCTGTTTTTT	CASGGGRATGELFF
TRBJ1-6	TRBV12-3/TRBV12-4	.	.	TGTGCCAGCAGTTTGGCAGGACAGACCGATTCACCCCTCCACTTT	CASSLAGQTDSPLHF
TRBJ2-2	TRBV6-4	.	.	TGTGCCAGCAGTGAATCCGTTACCGGGGAGCTGTTTTTT	CASSESVTGELFF
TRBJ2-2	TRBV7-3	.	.	TGTGCCAGCAGCACCCGTTCGGCCGGGGAGCTGTTTTTT	CASSTRSAGELFF
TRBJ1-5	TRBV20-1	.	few	TGCAGTGGGAGGGGAAGCAATCAGCCCCAGCATTTT	CSGRGSNQPQHF
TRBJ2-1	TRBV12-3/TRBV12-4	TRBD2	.	TGTGCCAGCAGTCTAGCGGGAGCGTCCTACAATGAGCAGTTCTTC	CASSLAGASYNEQFF
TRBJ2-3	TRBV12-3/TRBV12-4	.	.	TGTGCCAGCAGTTTCGGGATCACAGATACGCAGTATTTT	CASSFGITDTQYF
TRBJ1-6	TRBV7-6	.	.	TGTGCCAGCAGCAAAACAGGAACTTATAATTCACCCCTCCACTTT	CASSKTGTYNSPLHF
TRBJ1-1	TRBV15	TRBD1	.	TGTGCCACCAGCAGTTCCGGGACAGGGACTGAAGCTTTCTTT	CATSSSGTGTEAFF
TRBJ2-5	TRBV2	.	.	TGTGCCAGCAGTGAAGATTTGAGAAAGACCCAGTACTTC	CASSEDLRKTQYF
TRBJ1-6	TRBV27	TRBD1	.	TGTGCCAGCAGTTTAGGGTACGACAGGGGAAATTCACCCCTCCACTTT	CASSLGYDRGNSPLHF
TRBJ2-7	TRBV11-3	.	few	TGTGCCAGCAGCTTAGGGGGCGACTACGAGCAGTACTTC	CASSLGGDYEQYF
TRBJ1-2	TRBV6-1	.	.	TGTGCCAGCAGCCTCGCCAGGGGTGGTGCTTACACCTTC	CASSLARGGAYTF
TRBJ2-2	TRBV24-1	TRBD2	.	TGTGCCACCAGTGATCTAGCGGGAGGTGAGACCGGGGAGCTGTTTTTT	CATSDLAGGETGELFF
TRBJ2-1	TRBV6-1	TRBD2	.	TGTGCCAGCAGAGATGGGGGGAAAAGGACCGGGAGGTATGAGCAGTTCTTC	CASRDGGKRTGRYEQFF
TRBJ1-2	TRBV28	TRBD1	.	TGTGCCAGCAGTACCCGGGACAGATATGGCTACACCTTC	CASSTRDRYGYTF
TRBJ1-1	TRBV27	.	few	TGTGCCAGCTCCCACGGGGGCACTGAAGCTTTCTTT	CASSHGGTEAFF
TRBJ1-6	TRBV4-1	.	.	TGCGCCAGCAGCCCCCAGGATAAAAGCTCCTATAATTCACCCCTCCACTTT	CASSPQDKSSYNSPLHF
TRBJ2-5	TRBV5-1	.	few	TGCGCCAGCAGCGGGGGCAGCGGAGCACCAGCCTCCCAAGAGACCCAGTACTTC	CASSGGSGAPASQETQYF
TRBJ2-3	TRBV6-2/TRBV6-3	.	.	TGTGCCAGCAGTTACCGGGACTTGGCAGATACGCAGTATTTT	CASSYRDLADTQYF
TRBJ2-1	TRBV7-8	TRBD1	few	TGTGCCAGCAACCCAACCCCGGGACAGGGGGCGAATGAGCAGTTCTTC	CASNPTPGQGANEQFF
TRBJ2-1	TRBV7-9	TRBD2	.	TGTGCCAGCAGCTTTCAGGGCGGGAGAATATACAATGAGCAGTTCTTC	CASSFQGGRIYNEQFF
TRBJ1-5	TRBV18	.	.	TGTGCCAGCTCATCAGGACCGGGGGGCAATCAGCCCCAGCATTTT	CASSSGPGGNQPQHF
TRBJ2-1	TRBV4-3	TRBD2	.	TGCGCCAGCAGCCAAGGCAGCGGGGAGGGGAATGAGCAGTTCTTC	CASSQGSGEGNEQFF
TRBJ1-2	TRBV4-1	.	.	TGCGCCAGCAGCCATTCCGAGGGCTATGGCTACACCTTC	CASSHSEGYGYTF
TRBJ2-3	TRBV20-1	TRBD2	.	TGCAGTGCTAGAGATCCTAGCGGGAGGGCCGGCACAGATACGCAGTATTTT	CSARDPSGRAGTDTQYF
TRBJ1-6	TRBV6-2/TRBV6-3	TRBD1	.	TGTGCCAGCAGTCTCTCCGGGGGACAGGAGAATTCACCCCTCCACTTT	CASSLSGGQENSPLHF
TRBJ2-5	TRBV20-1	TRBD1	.	TGCAGTGCTAGAGCGACAGGGTTCGCGGAGACCCAGTACTTC	CSARATGFAETQYF
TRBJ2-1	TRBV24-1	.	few	TGTGCCACCAGTGATTTTCGGGGTTGGAACAATGAGCAGTTCTTC	CATSDFRGWNNEQFF
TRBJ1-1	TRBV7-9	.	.	TGTGCCAGCAGCTTAGTACAGAACACTGAAGCTTTCTTT	CASSLVQNTEAFF
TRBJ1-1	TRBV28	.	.	TGTGCCAGCAGTTTTAAGCGTGAAGCTTTCTTT	CASSFKREAFF
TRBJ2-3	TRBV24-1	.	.	TGTGCCACCAGTGATGCGGCTAGAACCGATACGCAGTATTTT	CATSDAARTDTQYF
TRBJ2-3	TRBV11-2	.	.	TGTGCCAGCAGCTTTGAGGGGGCAGATACGCAGTATTTT	CASSFEGADTQYF